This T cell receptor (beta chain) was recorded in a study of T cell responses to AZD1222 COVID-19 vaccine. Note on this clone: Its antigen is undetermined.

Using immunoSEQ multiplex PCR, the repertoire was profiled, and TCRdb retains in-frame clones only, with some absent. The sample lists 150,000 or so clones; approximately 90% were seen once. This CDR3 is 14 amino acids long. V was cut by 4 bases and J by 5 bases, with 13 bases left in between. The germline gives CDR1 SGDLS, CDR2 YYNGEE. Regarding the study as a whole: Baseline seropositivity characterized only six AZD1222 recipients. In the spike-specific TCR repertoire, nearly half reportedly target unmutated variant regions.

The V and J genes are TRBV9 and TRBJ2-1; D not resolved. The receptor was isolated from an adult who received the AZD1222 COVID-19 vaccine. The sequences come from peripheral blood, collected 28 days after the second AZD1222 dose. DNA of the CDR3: TGTGCCAGCAGCTCTAGACTGGTCCACAATGAGCAGTTCTTC. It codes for CASSSRLVHNEQFF.